The next 5 T cell receptor beta chains were all read from a single sample in a study of shared clonotypes between healthy human individuals. TCRdb's table, derived via immunoSEQ multiplex PCR, lists solely in-frame clones and lacks some. The sample lists 1,500,000 or so clones, roughly 96% occurring once. The sample consisted of naive CD4+ T cells sorted from blood. Noted subset: CD45RA+ positively selected. Receptors were obtained from a man aged 25-45 years in good health.

The rearrangement joins TRBV29-1 to TRBJ2-3; 10 bases align to TRBD2. J was trimmed by 4 bases and V by 7 bases; bases with no gene match: 8. Germline V CDR1 and CDR2: SQVTM, ANQGSEA. The CDR3 is 14 residues long. The CDR3 sequence is CSAPPGTSADTQYF. For the CDR3, the DNA is TGCAGCGCTCCACCCGGGACTAGCGCAGATACGCAGTATTTT.

The chain is built from TRBV6-1 and TRBJ1-4; D not certain. The CDR3 contains 13 residues. With 10 bases removed from V and 1 base from J, the gap between germline ends came to 10 bases. Germline V gene data show CDR1 as MNHNS and CDR2 as SASEGT. This CDR3 reads CAISRLTNEKLFF. CDR3 sequence (DNA): TGTGCCATATCAAGGTTAACTAATGAAAAACTGTTTTTT.

The gene calls are TRBV5-1 and TRBJ2-3; D possibly corresponds to TRBD2 (5 bases). V was pared by 4 bases and J by 1 base, with 10 bases between. Per germline, CDR1 SGHRS and CDR2 YFSETQ. The CDR3 loop spans 14 amino acids. The CDR3 DNA reads as TGCGCCAGCAGCGCGGACTCCCGCACAGATACGCAGTATTTT. Amino acids: CASSADSRTDTQYF.

The chain couples TRBV7-9 to TRBJ1-4, with 9 bases fitting TRBD1. Germline V CDR1 and CDR2: SEHNR, FQNEAQ (reference sequence). The CDR3 runs 14 residues. J gave up 6 bases and V 5 bases, and 4 bases lay outside the gene matches. The CDR3 spells CASSPGQGYEKLFF. The CDR3 coding sequence is TGTGCCAGCAGCCCGGGACAGGGATATGAAAAACTGTTTTTT. Using reference TRBV7-9 and TRBJ1-4 for the parts outside the CDR3, the full variable domain is DTGVSQNPRHKITKRGQNVTFRCDPISEHNRLYWYRQTLGQGPEFLTYFQNEAQLEKSRLLSDRFSAERPKGSFSTLEIQRTEQGDSAMYLCASSPGQGYEKLFFGSGTQLSVL.

This chain joins TRBV5-1 and TRBJ1-1, with a possible D match to TRBD1 (5 bases). CDR1 is SGHRS and CDR2 is YFSETQ in the germline V gene. This CDR3 has 15 amino acids. Trimming pared 7 bases from V and 3 bases from J, leaving 19 bases between. For the CDR3, the DNA is TGCGCCAGCGGGCTCCGGGAGGGGAGGTACACTGAAGCTTTCTTT. This translates into CASGLREGRYTEAFF.